This entry describes one T cell receptor beta chain. The use of a sample-barcoded 5' primer and a J-beta primer mix characterized a second PCR of about 7 to 12 cycles. TCRdb re-called the 5' RACE reads with MiXCR, one entry per CDR3 protein. The sample yields 890,000 or so distinct CDR3 sequences, 62% seen once. The data originate from a study of blood T cells in healthy people across ages. The length of the CDR3 is 16 residues. CDR1 MDHEN and CDR2 SYDVKM come from the germline V gene. V was pared by 6 bases and J by 6 bases, with 14 bases of the junction left unmatched. The chain recombines TRBV28 with TRBJ2-4; 7 bases are shared with TRBD1. This TCR derives from a man between 25 and 39 years old in good health. Material for sequencing was blood. DNA of the CDR3: TGTGCCAGCAGGGACCCCGATGGACAGGAGATAAACATTCAGTACTTC. Residues: CASRDPDGQEINIQYF.